A single sample is the source of the 18 T cell receptor beta chains below, sequenced in a study of neurological immune-mediated disorders. Each CDR3 protein gets one entry after TCRdb re-called the 5' RACE reads with MiXCR. The data show roughly 62,000 distinct CDR3 sequences, with 4% to 6% seen just once and roughly 3.2% held by the top ten. The sequencing sample was made of PBMCs. These receptors all come from a woman aged 50 to 65 with multiple sclerosis.

This clonotype has only a few counts. The V call is TRBV27, the J call TRBJ2-1; 7 bases match TRBD1. Germline V CDR1 and CDR2: MNHEY, SMNVEV (reference sequence). The CDR3 contains 15 residues. With 5 bases clipped from V and 1 base from J, the junction kept 5 bases outside the gene matches. The CDR3 spells CASSMTGPSYNEQFF. The CDR3 nucleotides read TGTGCCAGCAGTATGACAGGGCCATCCTACAATGAGCAGTTCTTC.

This clonotype appeared many times. J is TRBJ2-1 and V is TRBV4-3, with 7 nucleotides matching TRBD2. Germline loops: CDR1 LGHNA, CDR2 YSLEER. V lost 0 bases, J lost 2 bases, and 4 bases stayed unmatched. The CDR3 spans 16 residues. The CDR3 sequence is CASSQEGRGAYNEQFF. The DNA for the CDR3 is TGCGCCAGCAGCCAAGAGGGCCGGGGGGCCTACAATGAGCAGTTCTTC.

This clonotype was recorded at least ten times. V is TRBV4-3 and J is TRBJ2-3, with D unclear. CDR1 and CDR2 from the germline V gene are LGHNA and YSLEER. The CDR3 totals 13 residues. Trimming shortened V by 1 base and J by 5 bases, and 7 bases separated the two germline ends. In DNA form, the CDR3 reads TGCGCCAGCAGCCAAGGGCTCGGAGATACGCAGTATTTT. This codes for CASSQGLGDTQYF.

This chain uses TRBV19 with TRBJ1-3; unclear D gene. Germline V CDR1 and CDR2: LNHDA, SQIVND (reference sequence). The germline V and J ends were trimmed by 5 bases and 2 bases, with 10 bases remaining between them. The CDR3 consists of 14 residues. CDR3 DNA sequence: TGTGCCAGTAGTTCAGGATCGGCTGGAAACACCATATATTTT. It codes for CASSSGSAGNTIYF.

This clonotype was detected a few times. This sequence joins TRBV29-1 and TRBJ2-1; D ambiguous. The germline V gene has CDR1 SQVTM and CDR2 ANQGSEA. This CDR3 contains 12 residues. Trimming shortened V by 3 bases and J by 4 bases, and 7 bases separated the two germline ends. The CDR3 sequence is CSVDWDYNEQFF. The CDR3 coding sequence is TGCAGCGTTGACTGGGATTACAATGAGCAGTTCTTC.

Ten or more counts support this clonotype. The rearrangement uses TRBV9 and TRBJ2-2; D remains ambiguous. There are 13 residues in the CDR3. The germline V gene has CDR1 SGDLS and CDR2 YYNGEE. V dropped 4 bases and J dropped 5 bases, with 9 bases sitting between them. The DNA of the CDR3 is TGTGCCAGCAGCAGAGTGGTAACCGGGGAGCTGTTTTTT. Its translation: CASSRVVTGELFF.

This clonotype was counted at least ten times. V gene TRBV9 combines with J gene TRBJ1-4, with no clear D. The CDR3 contains 14 residues. Germline CDR1 reads SGDLS; CDR2 reads YYNGEE. Trimming pared 3 bases from V and 4 bases from J, leaving 10 bases between. The CDR3 DNA reads TGTGCCAGCAGCGCGTGGGATGTTAATGAAAAACTGTTTTTT. Its protein product is CASSAWDVNEKLFF.

This clonotype was detected ten times or more. The CDR3 bases are TGCAGTGCTAGAGTCGGCAGTTTTGGAAACACCATATATTTT. Translated: CSARVGSFGNTIYF. The chain combines TRBV20-1 with TRBJ1-3; D is unclear. V lost 1 base and J 3 bases, leaving 10 bases between the germline ends. Germline CDR1 and CDR2: DFQATT and SNEGSKA (reference sequence). The CDR3 covers 14 residues.

This clonotype appeared many times. The chain carries TRBV20-1 and TRBJ2-7; TRBD1 might be the D (6 bases). CDR3 length: 14 residues. Germline assignment: CDR1 DFQATT and CDR2 SNEGSKA (reference sequence). Trimming shortened V by 8 bases and J by 6 bases, and 23 bases separated the two germline ends. The CDR3 sequence is CSFQTGTSLAEQYF. The CDR3 coding sequence is TGCAGTTTCCAAACCGGGACATCCCTTGCCGAGCAGTACTTC.

This clonotype occurred many times. The rearrangement links TRBV4-2 to TRBJ2-2, with 8 positions matching TRBD2. The J segment lost 2 bases and the V segment lost 3 bases, leaving 5 bases of the junction unmatched. The CDR3 sequence is 16 residues long. Germline values: CDR1 LGHNA, CDR2 YNFKEQ. As DNA, the CDR3 is TGTGCCAGCAGCCAGGGGACTAGTGATAACACCGGGGAGCTGTTTTTT. As protein: CASSQGTSDNTGELFF.

This clonotype has a handful of counts. The chain has TRBV11-2 and TRBJ2-7; TRBD2 matches 8 bases. Germline-derived CDR1 and CDR2 are SGHAT and FQNNGV. The CDR3 runs to 15 residues. V trimming: 7 bases; J trimming: 4 bases; junction bases outside the gene matches: 12. CDR3 loop: CASTTLAGGGYEQYF. CDR3 DNA sequence: TGTGCCAGCACAACCCTGGCGGGGGGAGGATACGAGCAGTACTTC.

This clonotype was detected ten times or more. J is TRBJ2-4 and V is TRBV7-2; TRBD2 aligns across 13 bases. Germline assignment: CDR1 SGHTA and CDR2 FQGNSA. The CDR3 covers 15 residues. J lost 15 bases, V lost 3 bases, and 11 bases had no gene match. CDR3 amino acids: CASSFPLAGGNKWYF. The DNA for the CDR3 is TGTGCCAGCAGCTTCCCACTAGCGGGGGGGAATAAATGGTACTTC.

This clonotype has ten or more counts. V usage is TRBV12-3 or TRBV12-4 and J usage is TRBJ1-6; D remains ambiguous. V lost 5 bases and J lost 5, with 10 bases in between. The CDR3 runs 14 residues. CDR3 protein: CASSVGKHNSPLHF. In DNA, the CDR3 is TGTGCCAGCAGTGTCGGGAAACATAATTCACCCCTCCACTTT.

This clonotype was observed at least ten times. The rearrangement links TRBV12-3 or TRBV12-4 to TRBJ2-2, with D unresolved. This CDR3 is 11 amino acids long. V lost 6 bases and J 9 bases, leaving 8 bases between the germline ends. The CDR3 is CASSAEWELFF. CDR3 sequence (DNA): TGTGCCAGCAGCGCAGAATGGGAGCTGTTTTTT.

The chain recombines TRBV2 with TRBJ2-5; the match to TRBD2 covers 8 bases. The CDR3 spans 12 residues. J lost 3 bases, V lost 6 bases, and 0 bases had no gene match. The germline V gene encodes CDR1 SNHLY and CDR2 FYNNEI. The CDR3 sequence is CASRLAEETQYF. The CDR3 DNA is TGTGCCAGCAGACTAGCGGAAGAGACCCAGTACTTC.

This clonotype was observed at least ten times. The chain carries TRBV6-2 or TRBV6-3 and TRBJ2-3; D is undetermined. Per germline, CDR1 MNHEY and CDR2 SVGEGT. The CDR3 extends over 14 amino acids. V dropped 7 bases and J dropped 3 bases, with 14 bases sitting between them. The CDR3: CASTILQRTDTQYF. CDR3 in DNA: TGTGCCAGCACGATCCTCCAAAGGACAGATACGCAGTATTTT.

This clonotype was counted ten times or more. The chain employs TRBV7-2 and TRBJ2-1; 11 bases map to TRBD1. This CDR3 has 17 amino acids. V was pared by 5 bases and J by 8 bases, with 14 bases of the junction left unmatched. The V gene's germline CDR1 is SGHTA and CDR2 FQGNSA. CDR3 loop: CASSPGTGGFVFDEQFF. The DNA of the CDR3 is TGTGCCAGCAGCCCAGGGACAGGGGGATTCGTTTTCGATGAGCAGTTCTTC.

The sample holds a few counts of this clonotype. A junction boundary mismatches the germline segment, possibly from a read error. The chain employs TRBV12-3 or TRBV12-4 and TRBJ1-5; no definite D call. This CDR3 contains 11 residues. CDR3 sequence: CASRGDQPQNF. The CDR3 DNA reads as TGTGCCAGCAGGGGCGATCAGCCCCAGAATTTT.